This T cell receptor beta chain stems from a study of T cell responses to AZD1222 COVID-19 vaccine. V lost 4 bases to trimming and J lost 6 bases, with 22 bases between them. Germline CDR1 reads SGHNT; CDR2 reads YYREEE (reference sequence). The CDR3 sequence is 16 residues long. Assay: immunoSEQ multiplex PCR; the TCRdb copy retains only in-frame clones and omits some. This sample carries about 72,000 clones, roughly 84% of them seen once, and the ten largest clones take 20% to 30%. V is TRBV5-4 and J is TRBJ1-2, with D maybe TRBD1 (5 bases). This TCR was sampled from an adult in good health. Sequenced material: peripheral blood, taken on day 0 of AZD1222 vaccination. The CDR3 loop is CASSAYGDGTLDGYTF. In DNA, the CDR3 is TGTGCCAGCAGCGCCTATGGGGACGGGACTTTGGATGGCTACACCTTC.